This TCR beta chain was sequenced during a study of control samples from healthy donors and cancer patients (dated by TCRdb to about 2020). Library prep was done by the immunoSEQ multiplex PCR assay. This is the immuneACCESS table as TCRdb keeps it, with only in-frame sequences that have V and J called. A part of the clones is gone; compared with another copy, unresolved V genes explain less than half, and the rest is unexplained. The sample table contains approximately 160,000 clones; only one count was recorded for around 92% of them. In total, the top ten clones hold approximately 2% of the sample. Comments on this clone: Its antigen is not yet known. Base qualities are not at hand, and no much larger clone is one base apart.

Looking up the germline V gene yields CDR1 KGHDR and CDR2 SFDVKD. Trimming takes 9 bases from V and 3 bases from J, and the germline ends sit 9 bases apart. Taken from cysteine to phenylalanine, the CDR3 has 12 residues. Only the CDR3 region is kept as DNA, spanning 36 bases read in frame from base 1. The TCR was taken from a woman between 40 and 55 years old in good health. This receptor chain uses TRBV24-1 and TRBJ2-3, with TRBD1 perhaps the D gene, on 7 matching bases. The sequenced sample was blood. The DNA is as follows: TGTGCCACCTCAGGGGGGACAGATACGCAGTATTTT. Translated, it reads CATSGGTDTQYF.